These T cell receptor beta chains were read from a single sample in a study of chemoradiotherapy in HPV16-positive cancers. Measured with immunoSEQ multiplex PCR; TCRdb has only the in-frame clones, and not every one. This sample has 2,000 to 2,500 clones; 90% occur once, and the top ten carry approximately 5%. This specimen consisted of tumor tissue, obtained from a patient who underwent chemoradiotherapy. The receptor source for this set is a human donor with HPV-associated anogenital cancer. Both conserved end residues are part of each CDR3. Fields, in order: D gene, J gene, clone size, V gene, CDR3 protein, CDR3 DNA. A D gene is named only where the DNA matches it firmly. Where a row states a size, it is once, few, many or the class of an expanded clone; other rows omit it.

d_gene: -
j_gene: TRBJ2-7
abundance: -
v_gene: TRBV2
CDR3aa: CASSDFREQYF
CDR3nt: TGTGCCAGCAGTGATTTCCGGGAGCAGTACTTC

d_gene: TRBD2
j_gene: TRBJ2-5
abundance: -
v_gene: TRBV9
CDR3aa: CASRPPSGETQYF
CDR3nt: TGTGCCAGCAGACCCCCTAGCGGGGAGACCCAGTACTTC

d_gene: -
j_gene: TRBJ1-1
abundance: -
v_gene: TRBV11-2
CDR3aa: CASSSGLYGNTEAFF
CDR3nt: TGTGCCAGCAGCTCAGGACTGTACGGGAACACTGAAGCTTTCTTT

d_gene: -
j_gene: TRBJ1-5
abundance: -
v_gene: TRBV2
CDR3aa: CASSPFRTDLWDSNQPQHF
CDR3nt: TGTGCCAGCAGCCCCTTCCGGACAGACCTTTGGGATAGCAATCAGCCCCAGCATTTT

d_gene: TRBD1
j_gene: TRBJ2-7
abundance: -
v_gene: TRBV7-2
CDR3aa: CASSWGQGSTYEQYF
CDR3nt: TGTGCCAGCAGCTGGGGACAGGGTTCCACCTACGAGCAGTACTTC

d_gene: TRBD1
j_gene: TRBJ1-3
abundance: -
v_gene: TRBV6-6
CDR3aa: CASSYQGADSGNTIYF
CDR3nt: TGTGCCAGCAGTTACCAGGGGGCAGACTCTGGAAACACCATATATTTT

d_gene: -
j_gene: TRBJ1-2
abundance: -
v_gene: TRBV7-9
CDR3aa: CASSLDSAAGYTF
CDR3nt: TGTGCCAGCAGCTTAGACTCGGCGGCCGGCTACACCTTC

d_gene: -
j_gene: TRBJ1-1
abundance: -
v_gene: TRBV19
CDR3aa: CASSIASSAGLEKAFF
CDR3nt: TGTGCCAGTAGTATAGCCTCTTCAGCGGGGTTGGAAAAAGCTTTCTTT

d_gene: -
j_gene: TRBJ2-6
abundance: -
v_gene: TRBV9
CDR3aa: CASSVAGGANVLTF
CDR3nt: TGTGCCAGCAGCGTAGCGGGGGGGGCCAACGTCCTGACTTTC

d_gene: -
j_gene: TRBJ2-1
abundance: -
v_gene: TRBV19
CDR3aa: CASSPFRGYNEQFF
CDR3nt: TGTGCCAGTAGTCCTTTTCGAGGGTACAATGAGCAGTTCTTC

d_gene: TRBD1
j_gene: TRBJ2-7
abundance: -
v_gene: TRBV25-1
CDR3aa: CASSEVTGAGEQYF
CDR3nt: TGTGCCAGCAGTGAGGTGACAGGGGCGGGCGAGCAGTACTTC

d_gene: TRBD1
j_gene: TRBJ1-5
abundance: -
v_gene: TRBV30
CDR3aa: CAWSAQGTGGDQPQHF
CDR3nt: TGTGCCTGGAGTGCCCAAGGGACAGGGGGGGATCAGCCCCAGCATTTT

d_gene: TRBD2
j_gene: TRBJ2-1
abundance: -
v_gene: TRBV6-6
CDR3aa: CASSHWGGVISNEQFF
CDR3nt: TGTGCCAGCAGTCACTGGGGGGGGGTCATAAGCAATGAGCAGTTCTTC

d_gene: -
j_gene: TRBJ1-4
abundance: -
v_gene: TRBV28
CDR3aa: CASIYAGTVGTNEKLFF
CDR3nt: TGTGCCAGCATCTACGCGGGCACTGTAGGAACTAATGAAAAACTGTTTTTT

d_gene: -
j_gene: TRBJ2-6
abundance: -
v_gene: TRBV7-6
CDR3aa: CASSVSFSGANVLTF
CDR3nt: TGTGCCAGCAGCGTCAGTTTCTCTGGGGCCAACGTCCTGACTTTC

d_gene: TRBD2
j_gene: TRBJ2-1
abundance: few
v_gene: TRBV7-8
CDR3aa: CASSLEPTSGPNEQFF
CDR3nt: TGTGCCAGCAGCTTAGAACCGACTAGCGGACCCAATGAGCAGTTCTTC

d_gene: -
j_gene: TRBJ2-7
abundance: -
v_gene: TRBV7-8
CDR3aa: CASSLELGREQYF
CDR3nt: TGTGCCAGCAGCTTAGAGTTGGGTCGCGAGCAGTACTTC

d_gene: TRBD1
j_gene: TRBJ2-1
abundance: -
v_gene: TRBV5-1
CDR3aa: CASSWTGTGRDEQFF
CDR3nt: TGCGCCAGCAGCTGGACCGGGACAGGGAGGGATGAGCAGTTCTTC

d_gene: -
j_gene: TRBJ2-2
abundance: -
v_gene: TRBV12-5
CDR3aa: CASGPDGSSVTGELFF
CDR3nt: TGTGCTAGTGGTCCGGATGGTTCCTCCGTGACCGGGGAGCTGTTTTTT

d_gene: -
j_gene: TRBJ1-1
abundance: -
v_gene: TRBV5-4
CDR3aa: CASSLGTEAFF
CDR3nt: TGTGCCAGCAGCTTGGGCACTGAAGCTTTCTTT

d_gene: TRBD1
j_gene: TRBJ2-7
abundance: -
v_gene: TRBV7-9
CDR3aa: CASRGQGALPEVDEQYF
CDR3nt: TGTGCCAGCAGAGGACAGGGGGCTTTACCCGAGGTCGACGAGCAGTACTTC

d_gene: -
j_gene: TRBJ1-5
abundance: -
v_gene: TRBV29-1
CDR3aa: CSVEDSRLTQHF
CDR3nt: TGCAGCGTTGAAGATTCACGGCTGACCCAGCATTTT

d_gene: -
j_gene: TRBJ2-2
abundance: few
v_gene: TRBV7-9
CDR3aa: CAPERTNTGELFF
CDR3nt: TGTGCCCCCGAGCGGACGAACACCGGGGAGCTGTTTTTT

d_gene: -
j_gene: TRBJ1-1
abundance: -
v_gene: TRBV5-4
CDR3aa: CASRAGWNTEAFF
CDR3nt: TGTGCCAGCAGGGCCGGGTGGAACACTGAAGCTTTCTTT

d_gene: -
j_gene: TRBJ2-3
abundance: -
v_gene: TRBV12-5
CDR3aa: CASGGGSGTDTQYF
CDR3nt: TGTGCTAGTGGGGGGGGCTCTGGCACAGATACGCAGTATTTT

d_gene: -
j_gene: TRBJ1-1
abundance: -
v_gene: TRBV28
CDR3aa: CASRVIGVGVTEAFF
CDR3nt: TGTGCCAGCAGAGTCATCGGTGTTGGCGTCACTGAAGCTTTCTTT

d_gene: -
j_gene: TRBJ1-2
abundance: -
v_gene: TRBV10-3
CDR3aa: CAISGVEGLATRRGYTF
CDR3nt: TGTGCCATCAGTGGGGTAGAGGGTTTAGCAACTAGACGTGGCTACACCTTC

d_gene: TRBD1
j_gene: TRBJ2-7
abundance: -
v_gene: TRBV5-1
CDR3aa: CASSPGTGGGSEQYF
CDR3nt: TGCGCCAGCAGCCCCGGGACAGGGGGCGGGAGCGAGCAGTACTTC

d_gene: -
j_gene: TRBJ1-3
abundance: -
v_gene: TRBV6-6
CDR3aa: CARQFSRSALDTIYF
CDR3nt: TGTGCCAGACAATTCTCGAGATCGGCACTCGACACCATATATTTT

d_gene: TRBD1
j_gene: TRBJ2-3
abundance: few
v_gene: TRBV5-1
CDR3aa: CASRKQGATDTQYF
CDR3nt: TGCGCCAGCAGGAAGCAGGGGGCAACAGATACGCAGTATTTT

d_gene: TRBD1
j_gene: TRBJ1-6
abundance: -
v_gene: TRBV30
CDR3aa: CAWGTERSYNSPLHF
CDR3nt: TGTGCCTGGGGGACAGAACGGTCCTATAATTCACCCCTCCACTTT

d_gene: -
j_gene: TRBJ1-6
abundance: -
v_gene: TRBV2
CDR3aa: CASSELGSSYNSPLHF
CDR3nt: TGTGCCAGCAGTGAACTAGGGAGCTCCTATAATTCACCCCTCCACTTT

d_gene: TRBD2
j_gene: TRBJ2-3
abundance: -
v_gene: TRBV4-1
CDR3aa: CASSQSTFSRGGPGADTQYF
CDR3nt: TGCGCCAGCAGCCAATCGACATTTAGTCGGGGGGGGCCCGGAGCAGATACGCAGTATTTT

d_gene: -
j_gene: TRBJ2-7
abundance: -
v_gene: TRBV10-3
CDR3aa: CAISGDSPYEQYF
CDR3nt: TGTGCCATCAGTGGTGACTCCCCCTACGAGCAGTACTTC

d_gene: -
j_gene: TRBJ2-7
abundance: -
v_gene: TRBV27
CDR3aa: CASRSGFYEQYF
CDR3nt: TGTGCCAGCAGATCAGGGTTTTACGAGCAGTACTTC

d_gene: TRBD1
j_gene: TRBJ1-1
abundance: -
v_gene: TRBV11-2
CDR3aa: CASSLGQGEEAFF
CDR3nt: TGTGCCAGCAGCTTAGGCCAGGGGGAGGAAGCTTTCTTT

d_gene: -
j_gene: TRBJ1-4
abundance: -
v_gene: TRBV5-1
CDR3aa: CASSLARGGEKLFF
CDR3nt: TGCGCCAGCAGCTTGGCCAGAGGGGGTGAAAAACTGTTTTTT

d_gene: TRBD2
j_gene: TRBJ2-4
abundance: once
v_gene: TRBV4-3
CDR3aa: CASSPLLADSKNIQYF
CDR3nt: TGCGCCAGCAGCCCCCTCCTAGCGGATTCCAAAAACATTCAGTACTTC

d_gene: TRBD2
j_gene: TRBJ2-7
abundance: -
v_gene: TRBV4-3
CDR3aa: CASSQDRGGLYHEQYF
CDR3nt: TGCGCCAGCAGCCAAGATCGGGGGGGGCTTTACCACGAGCAGTACTTC

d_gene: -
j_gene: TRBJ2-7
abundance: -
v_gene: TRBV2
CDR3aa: CASLGHAMEQYF
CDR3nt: TGTGCCAGCCTAGGCCATGCCATGGAGCAGTACTTC

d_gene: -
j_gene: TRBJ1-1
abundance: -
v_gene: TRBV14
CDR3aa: CASSQRDTTEAFF
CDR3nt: TGTGCCAGCAGCCAACGTGACACGACTGAAGCTTTCTTT

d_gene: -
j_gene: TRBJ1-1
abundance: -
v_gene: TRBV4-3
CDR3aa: CASSQWTAMNTEAFF
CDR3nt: TGCGCCAGCAGCCAATGGACGGCTATGAACACTGAAGCTTTCTTT

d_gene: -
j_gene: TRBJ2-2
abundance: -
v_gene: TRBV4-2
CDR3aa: CASSQAPGRNTGELFF
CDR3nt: TGTGCCAGCAGCCAAGCCCCAGGGCGGAACACCGGGGAGCTGTTTTTT

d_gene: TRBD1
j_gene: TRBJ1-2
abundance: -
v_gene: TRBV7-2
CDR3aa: CASSFPGQGNYGYTF
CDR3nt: TGTGCCAGCAGCTTTCCGGGACAGGGGAACTATGGCTACACCTTC

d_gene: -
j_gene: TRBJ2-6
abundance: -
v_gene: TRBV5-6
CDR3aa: CASSLVGSGANVLTF
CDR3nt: TGTGCCAGCAGCCTAGTCGGGTCCGGGGCCAACGTCCTGACTTTC

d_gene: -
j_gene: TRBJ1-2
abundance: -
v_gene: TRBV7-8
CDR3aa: CASSLGHYGYTF
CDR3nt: TGTGCCAGCAGCTTAGGGCACTATGGCTACACCTTC

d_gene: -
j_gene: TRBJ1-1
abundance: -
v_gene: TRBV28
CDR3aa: CASSSAGALNTEAFF
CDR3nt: TGTGCCAGCAGCTCGGCGGGGGCCCTGAACACTGAAGCTTTCTTT

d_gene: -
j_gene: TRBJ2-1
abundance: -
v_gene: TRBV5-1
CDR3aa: CASSWGSSDNEQFF
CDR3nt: TGCGCCAGCAGCTGGGGGAGTTCCGACAATGAGCAGTTCTTC

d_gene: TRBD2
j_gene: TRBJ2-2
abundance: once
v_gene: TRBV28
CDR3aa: CASSLSHGTSGGLVVPSGELFF
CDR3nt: TGTGCCAGCAGTTTATCGCACGGGACTAGCGGGGGCCTGGTTGTCCCGTCCGGGGAGCTGTTTTTT

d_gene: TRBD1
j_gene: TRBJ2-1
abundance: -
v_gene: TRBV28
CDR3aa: CASPNRGRLGNEQFF
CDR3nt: TGTGCCAGCCCAAACAGGGGGCGCTTGGGGAATGAGCAGTTCTTC

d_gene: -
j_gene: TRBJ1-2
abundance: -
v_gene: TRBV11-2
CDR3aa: CASSLGTLGYTF
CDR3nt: TGTGCCAGCAGCTTAGGGACTTTAGGCTACACCTTC

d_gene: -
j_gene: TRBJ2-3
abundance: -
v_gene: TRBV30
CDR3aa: CAGSGSDTQYF
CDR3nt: TGTGCCGGGTCGGGGTCGGATACGCAGTATTTT

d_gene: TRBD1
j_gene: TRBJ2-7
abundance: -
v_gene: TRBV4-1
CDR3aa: CASSPTGIEQYF
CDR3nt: TGCGCCAGCAGCCCGACAGGGATCGAGCAGTACTTC